This T cell receptor (beta chain) was profiled in a study of blood T cell repertoires in COVID-19. Across the study: Collection of acute and convalescent COVID-19 samples took place in the United States, Italy and Spain.

Methods used by the authors: Nucleated cell counts were estimated from reference gene primer amplification. Repertoires were generated with immunoSEQ multiplex PCR, while TCRdb's copy carries only in-frame clones and drops some. V, J and clone size reflect that table, while D and trimming were determined from the DNA. The sample lists 85,000 or so clones; around 86% were seen once. The CDR3 extends over 14 amino acids. Germline CDR1 is SGHNT and CDR2 is YENEEA. Deletions cut 5 bases from V and 5 bases from J, with 15 bases between. Sequenced sample: peripheral blood. This sequence was found in a man aged 50 to 60 with active or convalescent COVID-19. The V call is TRBV11-3, the J call TRBJ2-5; perhaps TRBD2 as D (5 bases). The CDR3 reads CASSRLARVETQYF. DNA for the CDR3: TGTGCCAGCAGCCGACTCGCGAGGGTCGAGACCCAGTACTTC.